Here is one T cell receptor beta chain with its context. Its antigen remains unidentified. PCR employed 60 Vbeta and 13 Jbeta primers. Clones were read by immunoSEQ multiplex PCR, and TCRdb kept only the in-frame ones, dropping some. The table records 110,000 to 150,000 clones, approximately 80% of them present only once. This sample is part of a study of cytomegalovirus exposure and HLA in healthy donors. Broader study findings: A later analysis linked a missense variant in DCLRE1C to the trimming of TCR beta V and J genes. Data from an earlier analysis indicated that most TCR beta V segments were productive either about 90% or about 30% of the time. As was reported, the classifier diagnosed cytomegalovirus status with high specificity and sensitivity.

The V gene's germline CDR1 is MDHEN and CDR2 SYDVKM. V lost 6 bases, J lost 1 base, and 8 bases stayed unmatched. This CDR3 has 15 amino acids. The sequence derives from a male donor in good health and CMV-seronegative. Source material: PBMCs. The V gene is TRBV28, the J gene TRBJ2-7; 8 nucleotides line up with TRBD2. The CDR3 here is CASSGGGSGSYEQYF. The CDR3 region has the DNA TGTGCCAGCAGCGGGGGGGGTAGCGGTTCCTACGAGCAGTACTTC.